Below are 27 T cell receptor beta chains sequenced from a single sample in a study of blood T cell repertoires in COVID-19. This table comes from immunoSEQ multiplex PCR, and its TCRdb copy is limited to in-frame clones, with some not included. The table shows more than 200,000 clones, with under 90% occurring only once. What was sequenced was peripheral blood. These receptors were collected from a man in his fifties with acute or convalescent COVID-19.

This clone appeared a few times. The chain recombines TRBV5-1 with TRBJ1-2; a weak D match, TRBD1 (5 bases). The CDR3 contains 13 residues. Germline loops: CDR1 SGHRS, CDR2 YFSETQ. V was cut by 4 bases and J by 3 bases, with 10 bases left in between. The CDR3 DNA sequence: TGCGCCAGCAGCATGACAGAGGACTATGGCTACACCTTC. Encoded protein: CASSMTEDYGYTF.

The gene calls are TRBV18 and TRBJ1-2, with D perhaps matching TRBD1 (5 bases). The CDR3 has 13 amino acids. Trimming cost V 3 bases and J 8 bases, with 13 bases left between them. The germline gives CDR1 KGHSH, CDR2 LQKENI. CDR3 loop: CASSPPGGLGYTF. CDR3 DNA: TGTGCCAGCTCACCGCCCGGGGGTTTGGGCTACACCTTC.

The count of this clone is one. The rearrangement joins TRBV4-1 to TRBJ2-7, with TRBD2 matching over 16 bases. This CDR3 is 19 amino acids long. The junction had 8 bases not matched to a gene; V was cut back by 1 base and J by 2 bases. Germline CDR1 is MGHRA and CDR2 is YSYEKL. CDR3 residues: CASSQVGTSGGAGTYEQYF. In DNA, the CDR3 is TGCGCCAGCAGCCAAGTAGGGACTAGCGGGGGGGCAGGAACCTACGAGCAGTACTTC.

This sequence joins TRBV6-1 and TRBJ2-7; tentatively, D is TRBD1 (6 bases). Germline CDR1 reads MNHNS; CDR2 reads SASEGT. Trimming shortened V by 0 bases and J by 6 bases, and 12 bases separated the two germline ends. This CDR3 is built from 14 residues. The CDR3 DNA reads TGTGCCAGCAGTGAAGCGCTGGGCAGGGGCGAGCAGTACTTC. Translating it yields CASSEALGRGEQYF.

Comment on this clone: The identical CDR3 is also encoded by other nucleotide sequences in the sample. The gene calls are TRBV12-3 or TRBV12-4 and TRBJ1-5, with 7 bases fitting TRBD1. CDR3 length: 13 residues. With V trimmed by 2 bases and J by 5 bases, 0 bases remained unmatched. The CDR3 protein is CASSLTGDQPQHF. DNA of the CDR3: TGTGCCAGCAGTTTAACAGGGGATCAGCCCCAGCATTTT.

This clone was counted between two and nine times. The V call is TRBV28, the J call TRBJ2-7; 9 positions match TRBD1. Germline values: CDR1 MDHEN, CDR2 SYDVKM. Trimming cost V 6 bases and J 3 bases; bases outside gene matches: 6. This CDR3 has 14 amino acids. CDR3 loop: CASSTGTGHYEQYF. The CDR3 DNA follows: TGTGCCAGCAGCACCGGGACAGGGCACTACGAGCAGTACTTC. Full variable domain (rest looked up from reference TRBV28 and TRBJ2-7): DVKVTQSSRYLVKRTGEKVFLECVQDMDHENMFWYRQDPGLGLRLIYFSYDVKMKEKGDIPEGYSVSREKKERFSLILESASTNQTSMYLCASSTGTGHYEQYFGPGTRLTVT.

The chain joins TRBV29-1 to TRBJ2-3; 7 bases align to TRBD1. CDR1 is SQVTM and CDR2 is ANQGSEA in the germline V gene. The CDR3 runs to 14 residues. Trimming took 6 bases from V and 2 from J; bases not matched to a gene: 8. The CDR3 is CSVLGTDLTDTQYF. The CDR3 DNA sequence: TGCAGCGTCCTCGGGACAGACCTCACAGATACGCAGTATTTT.

The chain links TRBV27 to TRBJ1-6, with 8 nucleotides matching TRBD1. This CDR3 comprises 15 residues. Germline assignment: CDR1 MNHEY and CDR2 SMNVEV (reference sequence). V lost 5 bases, J lost 6 bases, and 6 bases stayed unmatched. The CDR3 bases are TGTGCCAGCAGTCGGACAGGGCAGGTTAATTCACCCCTCCACTTT. It codes for CASSRTGQVNSPLHF.

J is TRBJ1-5 and V is TRBV15; TRBD1 might be the D (5 bases). CDR3 length equals 15 residues. Germline values: CDR1 LNHNV, CDR2 YYDKDF (reference sequence). Trimming took off 1 base at V and 7 bases at J, with 14 bases between the two ends. The CDR3 DNA follows: TGTGCCACCAGCAGAGCTGCCCCGGGGGACCAGCCCCAGCATTTT. Amino acids: CATSRAAPGDQPQHF.

The chain is built from TRBV14 and TRBJ2-7; D is possibly TRBD1 (5 bases). Germline CDR1 and CDR2: SGHDN and FVKESK. There are 14 residues in the CDR3. Trimming removed 4 bases at V and 11 bases at J, with 21 bases between. The DNA for the CDR3 is TGTGCCAGCAGCCCTACCCGTACAGGCCCTAAGGAGTACTTC. Protein product: CASSPTRTGPKEYF.

This clone was seen at least ten times. The V gene is TRBV9, the J gene TRBJ2-2; D is uncertain. The CDR3 loop spans 13 amino acids. The V gene's germline CDR1 is SGDLS and CDR2 YYNGEE. V lost 5 bases and J 2 bases, leaving 7 bases between the germline ends. CDR3 residues: CASSALNTGELFF. CDR3 nucleotide sequence: TGTGCCAGCAGTGCCCTAAACACCGGGGAGCTGTTTTTT.

V usage is TRBV5-1 and J usage is TRBJ1-1; weak D call: TRBD1 (5 bases). V dropped 2 bases and J dropped 0 bases, with 8 bases sitting between them. CDR3 length: 14 residues. Germline V CDR1 and CDR2: SGHRS, YFSETQ. The CDR3 is CASSLSGLNTEAFF. The CDR3 DNA is TGCGCCAGCAGCTTATCAGGGCTGAACACTGAAGCTTTCTTT.

The V call is TRBV6-6, the J call TRBJ1-2; D perhaps matches TRBD1 (5 bases). Germline loops: CDR1 MNHNY, CDR2 SVGAGI (reference sequence). Trimming shortened V by 2 bases and J by 4 bases, and 11 bases separated the two germline ends. The CDR3 extends over 14 amino acids. The CDR3, as DNA: TGTGCCAGCAGTTACGACGGGGGTACCTATGGCTACACCTTC. Protein product: CASSYDGGTYGYTF.

The count of this clone is one. This chain links TRBV5-1 with TRBJ1-3, with TRBD1 identical over 11 bases. Looked up from germline, CDR1 is SGHRS and CDR2 is YFSETQ. After removal of 4 bases from V and 8 bases from J, the junction contained 5 bases not matched to a gene. CDR3 size: 14 residues. CDR3 coding DNA: TGCGCCAGCAGCGGGGGACAGGGGGTGGACACCATATATTTT. The encoded protein is CASSGGQGVDTIYF.

The chain has TRBV12-3 or TRBV12-4 and TRBJ1-1; D uncertain. The V end was cut by 7 bases, the J end by 0 bases, with 9 bases between. This CDR3 is built from 13 residues. CDR3 nucleotides: TGTGCCAGCACGAGGTTTTTGAACACTGAAGCTTTCTTT. This encodes CASTRFLNTEAFF.

The gene calls are TRBV27 and TRBJ1-4; no firm D call. The V end lost 4 bases, the J end lost 0 bases, and 12 bases lay between the germline ends. CDR1 and CDR2 from the germline V gene are MNHEY and SMNVEV (reference sequence). CDR3 length: 16 amino acids. The CDR3 sequence: CASSSSRVATNEKLFF. CDR3 sequence (DNA): TGTGCCAGCAGTTCTTCCCGGGTTGCAACTAATGAAAAACTGTTTTTT.

Note on this clone: At the DNA level, this CDR3 is encoded by other sequences in the same sample as well. The chain joins TRBV19 to TRBJ2-2; 9 positions agree with TRBD1. V lost 6 bases to trimming and J lost 4 bases; unmatched junction nucleotides: 12. CDR3 length: 17 amino acids. Germline CDR1 reads LNHDA; CDR2 reads SQIVND (reference sequence). In DNA form, the CDR3 reads TGTGCCAGTAGCCGACAGGGGGAATTGGCTAGCACCGGGGAGCTGTTTTTT. This gives the protein CASSRQGELASTGELFF.

This chain's CDR3 is CASSFRLAGGHTGELFF. The DNA of the CDR3 is TGTGCCAGTAGTTTCAGACTAGCGGGGGGACACACCGGGGAGCTGTTTTTT. The rearrangement uses TRBV19 and TRBJ2-2, with TRBD2 matching 13 bases. Germline trimming cut 5 bases from V and 3 bases from J; bases unmatched to any gene: 6. There are 17 residues in the CDR3. The V gene's germline CDR1 is LNHDA and CDR2 SQIVND (reference sequence).

As DNA, the CDR3 is TGTGCCAGCAGCATCACCGGTACGGGACACGGGAACACCGGGGAGCTGTTTTTT. Protein product: CASSITGTGHGNTGELFF. This chain joins TRBV11-2 and TRBJ2-2; D may be TRBD1 (6 bases). The CDR3 spans 18 residues. Germline V CDR1 and CDR2: SGHAT, FQNNGV. Trimming removed 5 bases at V and 1 base at J, with 20 bases between.

The chain joins TRBV5-1 to TRBJ2-3; 7 bases are a match to TRBD2. The CDR3 has 15 residues. V gave up 2 bases and J gave up 5 bases; unmatched junction bases: 8. Germline V gene data show CDR1 as SGHRS and CDR2 as YFSETQ. The CDR3 loop is CASSFLAGERDTQYF. CDR3 DNA: TGCGCCAGCAGCTTTCTTGCGGGGGAAAGAGATACGCAGTATTTT.

The J gene is TRBJ1-5, the V gene TRBV9, with D possibly being TRBD1 (6 bases). This CDR3 has 14 amino acids. Germline V gives CDR1 SGDLS, CDR2 YYNGEE. V dropped 3 bases and J dropped 2 bases, with 9 bases sitting between them. This CDR3 reads CASSATGGNQPQHF. The CDR3 DNA reads TGTGCCAGCAGCGCGACAGGAGGCAATCAGCCCCAGCATTTT.

The chain couples TRBV7-3 to TRBJ1-1, with D unresolved. Germline assignment: CDR1 SGHTA and CDR2 FQGTGA. The CDR3 consists of 13 residues. V lost 5 bases and J 5 bases, leaving 12 bases between the germline ends. The CDR3 here is CASSLAGITEAFF. DNA of the CDR3: TGTGCCAGCAGCCTCGCGGGGATAACTGAAGCTTTCTTT.

This clone was observed a handful of times. J is TRBJ1-3 and V is TRBV10-3; D gene unclear. The CDR3 totals 13 residues. The V and J ends lost 4 bases and 2 bases respectively, with 6 bases between them. Germline CDR1 reads ENHRY; CDR2 reads SYGVKD. The CDR3 loop reads CAISGQAGNTIYF. The CDR3 bases are TGTGCCATCAGTGGGCAGGCTGGAAACACCATATATTTT.

The rearrangement joins TRBV10-1 to TRBJ2-7, with 9 bases fitting TRBD1. V lost 4 bases, J lost 2 bases, and 6 bases stayed unmatched. CDR1 and CDR2 from the germline V gene are WNHNN and SYGVQD (reference sequence). The CDR3 is made up of 15 amino acids. The CDR3 DNA reads TGCGCCAGCAGTGCCGGGACAGGGTCTGCCTACGAGCAGTACTTC. Translating it yields CASSAGTGSAYEQYF.

The genes are TRBV20-1 and TRBJ1-2, with TRBD1 matching over 9 bases. The CDR3 is 15 residues long. The trim removed 3 bases at V and 4 bases at J, leaving 9 bases unmatched. Germline assignment: CDR1 DFQATT and CDR2 SNEGSKA (reference sequence). The CDR3 loop reads CSASNRGRLSYGYTF. As DNA, the CDR3 is TGCAGTGCTAGTAACAGGGGGCGATTGAGCTATGGCTACACCTTC.

The chain couples TRBV25-1 to TRBJ1-4; 9 bases agree with TRBD1. The V gene's germline CDR1 is MGHDK and CDR2 SYGVNS. The CDR3 has 16 amino acids. Trimming removed 9 bases from V and 6 bases from J; junction bases left unmatched: 14. The CDR3 is CASSRKNRGHHEKLFF. CDR3 nucleotides: TGTGCCAGTTCCAGAAAAAACAGGGGGCATCATGAAAAACTGTTTTTT. The full variable domain, in which reference TRBV25-1 and TRBJ1-4 provide the parts outside the CDR3, is EADIYQTPRYLVIGTGKKITLECSQTMGHDKMYWYQQDPGMELHLIHYSYGVNSTEKGDLSSESTVSRIRTEHFPLTLESARPSHTSQYLCASSRKNRGHHEKLFFGSGTQLSVL.

The chain is built from TRBV19 and TRBJ1-5, with TRBD1 matching 10 bases. The J segment lost 2 bases and the V segment lost 0 bases, leaving 1 base of the junction unmatched. CDR1 is LNHDA, CDR2 SQIVND, per germline (reference sequence). The CDR3 has 16 amino acids. This CDR3 is CASSIDGTGGNQPQHF. In DNA form, the CDR3 reads TGTGCCAGTAGTATAGACGGGACAGGGGGCAATCAGCCCCAGCATTTT.